Sequencing of this T cell receptor (beta chain) was carried out in a study of blood T cell repertoires in COVID-19. About the research overall: The United States, Italy and Spain were the sources of the acute and convalescent COVID-19 samples. T cells, B-cell-depleted T cells, or PBMCs supplied cDNA or gDNA.

Sequencing was performed with immunoSEQ multiplex PCR; in TCRdb, only in-frame clones are kept and a portion is missing. The sample lists just over 80,000 clones; roughly 91% were seen once. Trimming pared 5 bases from V and 2 bases from J, leaving 21 bases between. The CDR3 spans 17 residues. CDR1 is KGHDR, CDR2 SFDVKD, per germline. Participants were aged about 18 to 100 years from roughly 26 US areas. Categorization into cohorts depended on clinical history that participants reported. This TCR came from a woman in her fifties or sixties with acute COVID-19. Sequenced input: PBMCs or T cells enriched from blood (not recorded which). The chain employs TRBV24-1 and TRBJ2-7, with D perhaps matching TRBD2 (6 bases). In nucleotides, the CDR3 is TGTGCCACCAGTGCCCCGGGGTATTGGGAGGCGACCTACGAGCAGTACTTC. As protein: CATSAPGYWEATYEQYF.